This TCR beta chain was recovered during a study of T cell repertoires in cytomegalovirus infection. Overall study results and limits: There were carriers of CMV plus the relevant HLA, and cumulative public TCR beta family frequency identified them.

A single record per CDR3 protein comes from TCRdb applying MiXCR to the reads. The sample yields 750,000 to 950,000 distinct CDR3 sequences, about 29% seen once. This clonotype has only a few counts. The antigen is unknown. This receptor was identified in a human donor in good health (CMV status not recorded). Some clones in this sample may be carry-over from other donors' samples. This specimen was cultured CD8+ T cells from PBMCs, taken from culture after CMV antigen stimulation.

CDR3 in DNA: TGTGCCAGCAGCTTTCCGGGGGACAATCAGCCCCAGCATTTT. As protein: CASSFPGDNQPQHF. J is TRBJ1-5 and V is TRBV7-9; D possibly corresponds to TRBD1 (5 bases). V lost 3 bases to trimming and J lost 3 bases, with 9 bases between them. This CDR3 has 14 residues. Germline V gene sequence: CDR1 SEHNR, CDR2 FQNEAQ (reference sequence).